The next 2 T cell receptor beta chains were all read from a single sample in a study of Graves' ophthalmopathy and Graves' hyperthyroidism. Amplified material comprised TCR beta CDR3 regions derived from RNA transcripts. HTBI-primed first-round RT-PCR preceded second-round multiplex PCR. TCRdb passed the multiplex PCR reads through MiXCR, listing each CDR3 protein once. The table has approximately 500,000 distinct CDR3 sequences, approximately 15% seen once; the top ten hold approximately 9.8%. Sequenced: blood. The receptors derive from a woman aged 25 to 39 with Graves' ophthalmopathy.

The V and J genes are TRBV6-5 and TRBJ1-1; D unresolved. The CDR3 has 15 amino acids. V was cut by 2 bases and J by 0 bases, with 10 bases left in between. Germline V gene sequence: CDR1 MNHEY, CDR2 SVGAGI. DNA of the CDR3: TGTGCCAGCAGTTACAACCCCAGTTTGAACACTGAAGCTTTCTTT. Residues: CASSYNPSLNTEAFF.

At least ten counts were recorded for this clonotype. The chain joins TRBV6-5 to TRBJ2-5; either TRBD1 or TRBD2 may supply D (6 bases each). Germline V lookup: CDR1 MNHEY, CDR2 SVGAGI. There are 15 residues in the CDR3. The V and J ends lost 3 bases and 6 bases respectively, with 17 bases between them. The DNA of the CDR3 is TGTGCCAGCAGTTATGTGTCGGGGGCCCCAAAGACCCAGTACTTC. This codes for CASSYVSGAPKTQYF.